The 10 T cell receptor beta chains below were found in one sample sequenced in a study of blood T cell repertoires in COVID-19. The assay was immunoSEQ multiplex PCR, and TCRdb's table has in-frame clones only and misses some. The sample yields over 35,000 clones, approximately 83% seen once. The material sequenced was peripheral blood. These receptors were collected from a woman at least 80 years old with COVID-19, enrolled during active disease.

CDR3 sequence reads: CASSRDSANTGELFF. In DNA, the CDR3 is TGTGCCAGCAGCCGCGACAGTGCGAACACCGGGGAGCTGTTTTTT. This sequence joins TRBV7-2 and TRBJ2-2; D is possibly TRBD1 (5 bases). Germline lookup yields CDR1 SGHTA and CDR2 FQGNSA. There are 15 residues in the CDR3. Trimming shortened V by 5 bases and J by 0 bases, and 10 bases separated the two germline ends.

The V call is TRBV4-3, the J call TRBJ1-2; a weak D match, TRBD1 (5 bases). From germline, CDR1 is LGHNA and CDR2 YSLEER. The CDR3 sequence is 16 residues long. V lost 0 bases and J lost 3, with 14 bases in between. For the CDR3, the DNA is TGCGCCAGCAGCCAAGATATTCGGGCAGGGTACTATGGCTACACCTTC. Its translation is CASSQDIRAGYYGYTF.

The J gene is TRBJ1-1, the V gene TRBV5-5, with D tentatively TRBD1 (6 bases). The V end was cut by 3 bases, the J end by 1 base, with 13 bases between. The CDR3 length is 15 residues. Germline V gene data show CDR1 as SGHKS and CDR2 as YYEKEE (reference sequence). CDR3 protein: CASSSSGGRNTEAFF. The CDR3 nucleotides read TGTGCCAGCAGCTCCTCGGGGGGCCGGAACACTGAAGCTTTCTTT.

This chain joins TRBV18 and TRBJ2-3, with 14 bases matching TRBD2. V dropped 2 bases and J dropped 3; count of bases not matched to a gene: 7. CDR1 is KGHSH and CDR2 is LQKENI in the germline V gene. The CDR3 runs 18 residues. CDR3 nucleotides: TGTGCCAGCTCACCAACGGGACTAGCGGGAGACGGAACAGATACGCAGTATTTT. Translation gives CASSPTGLAGDGTDTQYF.

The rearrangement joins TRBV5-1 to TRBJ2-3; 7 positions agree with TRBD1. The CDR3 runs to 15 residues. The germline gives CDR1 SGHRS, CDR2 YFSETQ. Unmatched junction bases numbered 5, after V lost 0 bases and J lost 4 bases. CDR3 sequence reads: CASSLVGQGADTQYF. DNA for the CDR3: TGCGCCAGCAGCTTGGTAGGCCAGGGGGCAGATACGCAGTATTTT.

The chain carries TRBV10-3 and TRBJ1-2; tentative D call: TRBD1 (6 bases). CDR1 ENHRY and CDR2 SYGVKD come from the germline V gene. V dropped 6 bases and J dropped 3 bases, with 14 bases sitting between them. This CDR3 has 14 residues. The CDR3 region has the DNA TGTGCCATCAGAGGAACGACAGGAGACTATGGCTACACCTTC. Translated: CAIRGTTGDYGYTF.

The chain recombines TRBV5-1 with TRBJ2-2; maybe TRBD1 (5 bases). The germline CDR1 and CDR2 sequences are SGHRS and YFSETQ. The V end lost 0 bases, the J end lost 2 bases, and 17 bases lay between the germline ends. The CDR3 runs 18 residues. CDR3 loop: CASSLGSRATLNTGELFF. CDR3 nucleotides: TGCGCCAGCAGCTTGGGTTCCAGGGCCACCTTAAACACCGGGGAGCTGTTTTTT.

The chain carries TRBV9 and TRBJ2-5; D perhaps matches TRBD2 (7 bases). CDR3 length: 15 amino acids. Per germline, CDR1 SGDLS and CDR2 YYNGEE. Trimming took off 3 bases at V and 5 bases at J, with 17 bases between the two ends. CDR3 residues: CASSDRLAGAETQYF. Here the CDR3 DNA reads TGTGCCAGCAGCGACAGACTAGCAGGGGCGGAGACCCAGTACTTC.

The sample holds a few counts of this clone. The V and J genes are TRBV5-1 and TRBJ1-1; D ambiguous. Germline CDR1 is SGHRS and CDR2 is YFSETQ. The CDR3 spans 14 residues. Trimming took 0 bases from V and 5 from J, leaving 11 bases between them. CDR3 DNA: TGCGCCAGCAGCTTGGATGCGGGAAGGACTGAAGCTTTCTTT. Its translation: CASSLDAGRTEAFF.

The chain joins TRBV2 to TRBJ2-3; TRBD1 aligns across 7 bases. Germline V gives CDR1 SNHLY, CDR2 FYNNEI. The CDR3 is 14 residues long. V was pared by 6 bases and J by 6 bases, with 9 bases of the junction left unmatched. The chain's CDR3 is CASRIGQVTDTQYF. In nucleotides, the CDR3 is TGTGCCAGCAGGATAGGACAGGTCACCGATACGCAGTATTTT.